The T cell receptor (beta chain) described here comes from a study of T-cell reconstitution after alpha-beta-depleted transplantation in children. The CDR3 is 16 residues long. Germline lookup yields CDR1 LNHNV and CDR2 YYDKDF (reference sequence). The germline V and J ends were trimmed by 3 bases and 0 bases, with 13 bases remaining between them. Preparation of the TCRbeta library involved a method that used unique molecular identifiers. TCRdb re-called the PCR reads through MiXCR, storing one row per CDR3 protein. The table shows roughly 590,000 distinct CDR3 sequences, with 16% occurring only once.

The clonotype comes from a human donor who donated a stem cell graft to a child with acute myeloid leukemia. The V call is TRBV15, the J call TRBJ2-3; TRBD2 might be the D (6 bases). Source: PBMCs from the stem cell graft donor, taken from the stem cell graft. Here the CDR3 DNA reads TGTGCCACCAGCAGTGCAGCTAGCGCTAGCACAGATACGCAGTATTTT. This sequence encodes CATSSAASASTDTQYF.